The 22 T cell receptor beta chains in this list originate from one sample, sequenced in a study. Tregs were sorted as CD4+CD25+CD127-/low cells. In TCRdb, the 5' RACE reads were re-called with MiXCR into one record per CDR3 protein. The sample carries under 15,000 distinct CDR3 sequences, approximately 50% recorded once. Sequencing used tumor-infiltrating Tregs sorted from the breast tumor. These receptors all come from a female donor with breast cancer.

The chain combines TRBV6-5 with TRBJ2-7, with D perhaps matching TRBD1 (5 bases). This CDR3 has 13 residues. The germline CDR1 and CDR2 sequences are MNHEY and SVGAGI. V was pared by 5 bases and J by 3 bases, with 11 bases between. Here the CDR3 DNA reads TGTGCCAGCAGTAGACAGTCTGACTACGAGCAGTACTTC. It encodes CASSRQSDYEQYF.

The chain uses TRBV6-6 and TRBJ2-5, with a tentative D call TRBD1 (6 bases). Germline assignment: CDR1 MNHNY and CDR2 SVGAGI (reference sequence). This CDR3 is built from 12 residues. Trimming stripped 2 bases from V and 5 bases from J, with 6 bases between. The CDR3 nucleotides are TGTGCCAGCAGTTACACAGGGGAGACCCAGTACTTC. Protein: CASSYTGETQYF.

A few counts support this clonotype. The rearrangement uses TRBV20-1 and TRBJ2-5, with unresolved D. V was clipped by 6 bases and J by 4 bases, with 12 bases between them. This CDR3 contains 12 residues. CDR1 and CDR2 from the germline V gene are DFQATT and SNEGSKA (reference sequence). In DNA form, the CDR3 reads TGCAGTGCCACTGGACCGAGAGAGACCCAGTACTTC. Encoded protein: CSATGPRETQYF.

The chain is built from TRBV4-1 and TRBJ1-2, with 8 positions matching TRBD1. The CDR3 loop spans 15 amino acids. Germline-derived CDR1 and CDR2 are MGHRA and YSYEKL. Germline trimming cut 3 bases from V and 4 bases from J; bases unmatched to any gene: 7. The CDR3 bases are TGCGCCAGCAGCCACGACAGGGGCTCATTCTATGGCTACACCTTC. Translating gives CASSHDRGSFYGYTF.

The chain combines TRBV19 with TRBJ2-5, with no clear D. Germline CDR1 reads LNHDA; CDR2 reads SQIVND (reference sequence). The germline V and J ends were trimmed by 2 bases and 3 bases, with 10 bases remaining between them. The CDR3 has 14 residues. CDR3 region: CASSISGRKETQYF. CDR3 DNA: TGTGCCAGTAGTATATCAGGCAGAAAAGAGACCCAGTACTTC. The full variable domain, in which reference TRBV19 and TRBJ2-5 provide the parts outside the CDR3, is DGGITQSPKYLFRKEGQNVTLSCEQNLNHDAMYWYRQDPGQGLRLIYYSQIVNDFQKGDIAEGYSVSREKKESFPLTVTSAQKNPTAFYLCASSISGRKETQYFGPGTRLLVL.

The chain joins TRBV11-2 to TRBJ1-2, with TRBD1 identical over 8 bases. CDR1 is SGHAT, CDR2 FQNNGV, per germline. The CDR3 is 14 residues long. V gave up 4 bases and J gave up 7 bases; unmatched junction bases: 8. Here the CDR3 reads CASSSGTGITGYTF. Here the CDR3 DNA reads TGTGCCAGCAGCTCAGGGACAGGCATAACTGGCTACACCTTC. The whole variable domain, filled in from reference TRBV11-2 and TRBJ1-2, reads EAGVAQSPRYKIIEKRQSVAFWCNPISGHATLYWYQQILGQGPKLLIQFQNNGVVDDSQLPKDRFSAERLKGVDSTLKIQPAKLEDSAVYLCASSSGTGITGYTFGSGTRLTVV.

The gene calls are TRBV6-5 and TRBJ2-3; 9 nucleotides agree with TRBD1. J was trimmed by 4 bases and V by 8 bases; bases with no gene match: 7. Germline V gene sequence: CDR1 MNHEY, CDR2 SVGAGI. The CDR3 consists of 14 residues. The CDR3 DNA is TGTGCCAGCGCACAGGGGGCGATCCCAGATACGCAGTATTTT. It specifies CASAQGAIPDTQYF.

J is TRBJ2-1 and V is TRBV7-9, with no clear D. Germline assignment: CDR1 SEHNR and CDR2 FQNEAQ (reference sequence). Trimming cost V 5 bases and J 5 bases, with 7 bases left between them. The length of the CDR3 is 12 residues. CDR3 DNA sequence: TGTGCCAGCAGCCAACTCAACAATGAGCAGTTCTTC. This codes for CASSQLNNEQFF.

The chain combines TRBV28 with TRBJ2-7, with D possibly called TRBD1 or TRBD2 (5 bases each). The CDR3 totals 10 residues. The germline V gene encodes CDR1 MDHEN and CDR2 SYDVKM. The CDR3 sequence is CANTKPHRTV. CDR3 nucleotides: TGTGCCAACACGAAACCGCACAGGACTGTT.

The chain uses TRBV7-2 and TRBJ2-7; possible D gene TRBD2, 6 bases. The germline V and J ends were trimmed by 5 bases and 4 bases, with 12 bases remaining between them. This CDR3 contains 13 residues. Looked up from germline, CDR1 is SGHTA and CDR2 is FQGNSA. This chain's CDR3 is CASSRDGLYEQYF. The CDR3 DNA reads TGTGCCAGCAGCCGGGACGGACTATACGAGCAGTACTTC.

The CDR3 region is CASSLSPTGNTEAFF. CDR3 nucleotide sequence: TGTGCCAGCAGCCTCTCACCCACAGGGAACACTGAAGCTTTCTTT. The V call is TRBV7-2, the J call TRBJ1-1; perhaps TRBD1 as D (5 bases). The CDR3 consists of 15 residues. CDR1 SGHTA and CDR2 FQGNSA come from the germline V gene. Trimming cost V 5 bases and J 1 base, with 14 bases left between them.

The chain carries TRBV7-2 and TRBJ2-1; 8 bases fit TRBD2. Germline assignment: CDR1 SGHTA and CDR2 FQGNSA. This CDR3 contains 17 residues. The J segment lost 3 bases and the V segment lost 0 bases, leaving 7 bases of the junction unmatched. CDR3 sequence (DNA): TGTGCCAGCAGCTTAGCCGCGGTAGCGGGGAGCTACAATGAGCAGTTCTTC. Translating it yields CASSLAAVAGSYNEQFF. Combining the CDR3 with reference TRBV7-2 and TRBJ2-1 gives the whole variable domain GAGVSQSPSNKVTEKGKDVELRCDPISGHTALYWYRQSLGQGLEFLIYFQGNSAPDKSGLPSDRFSAERTGGSVSTLTIQRTQQEDSAVYLCASSLAAVAGSYNEQFFGPGTRLTVL.

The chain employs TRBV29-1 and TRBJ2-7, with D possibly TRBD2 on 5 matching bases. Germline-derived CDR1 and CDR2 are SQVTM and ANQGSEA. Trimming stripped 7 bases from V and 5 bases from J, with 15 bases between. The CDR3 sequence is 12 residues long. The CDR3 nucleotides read TGCAGCGCCTCTGTTTTCGGGGACGAGCAGTACTTC. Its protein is CSASVFGDEQYF.

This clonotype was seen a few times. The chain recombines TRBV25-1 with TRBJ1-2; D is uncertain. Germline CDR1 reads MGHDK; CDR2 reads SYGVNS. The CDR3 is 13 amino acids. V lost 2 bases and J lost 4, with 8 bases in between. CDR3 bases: TGTGCCAGCAGTGAAATTGTCGCCTATGGCTACACCTTC. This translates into CASSEIVAYGYTF.

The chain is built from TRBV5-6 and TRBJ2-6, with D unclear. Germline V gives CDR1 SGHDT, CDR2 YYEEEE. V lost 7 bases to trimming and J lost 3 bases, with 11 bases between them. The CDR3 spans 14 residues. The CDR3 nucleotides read TGTGCCAGCTTCCACTCCGGTGGGGCCAACGTCCTGACTTTC. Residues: CASFHSGGANVLTF.

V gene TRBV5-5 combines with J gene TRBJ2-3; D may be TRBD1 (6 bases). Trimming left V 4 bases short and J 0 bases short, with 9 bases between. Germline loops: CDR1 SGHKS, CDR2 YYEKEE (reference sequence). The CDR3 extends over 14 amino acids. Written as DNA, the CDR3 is TGTGCCAGCAGCCGGGACACGAGCACAGATACGCAGTATTTT. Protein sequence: CASSRDTSTDTQYF. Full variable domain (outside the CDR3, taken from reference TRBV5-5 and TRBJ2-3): DAGVTQSPTHLIKTRGQQVTLRCSPISGHKSVSWYQQVLGQGPQFIFQYYEKEERGRGNFPDRFSARQFPNYSSELNVNALLLGDSALYLCASSRDTSTDTQYFGPGTRLTVL.

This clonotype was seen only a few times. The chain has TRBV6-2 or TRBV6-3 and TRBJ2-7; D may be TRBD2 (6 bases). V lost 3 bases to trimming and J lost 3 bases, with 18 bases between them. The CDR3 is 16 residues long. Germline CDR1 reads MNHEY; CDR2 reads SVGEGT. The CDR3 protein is CASSYPRFSGVYEQYF. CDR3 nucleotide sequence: TGTGCCAGCAGTTATCCCCGTTTTTCGGGGGTCTACGAGCAGTACTTC.

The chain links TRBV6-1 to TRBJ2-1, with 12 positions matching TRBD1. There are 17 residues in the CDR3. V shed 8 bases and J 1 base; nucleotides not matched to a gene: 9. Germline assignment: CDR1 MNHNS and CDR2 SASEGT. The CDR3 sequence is CASLGTGGVWSYNEQFF. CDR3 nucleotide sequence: TGTGCCAGCCTCGGGACAGGGGGCGTTTGGTCCTACAATGAGCAGTTCTTC.

CDR3 nucleotides: TGCAGCGCCGGGCGGGGAACTAGCACAGATACGCAGTATTTT. The encoded protein is CSAGRGTSTDTQYF. The rearrangement joins TRBV29-1 to TRBJ2-3; TRBD2 is a possible D gene (6 bases). The CDR3 loop spans 14 amino acids. V was clipped by 7 bases and J by 0 bases, with 14 bases between them. From germline, CDR1 is SQVTM and CDR2 ANQGSEA.

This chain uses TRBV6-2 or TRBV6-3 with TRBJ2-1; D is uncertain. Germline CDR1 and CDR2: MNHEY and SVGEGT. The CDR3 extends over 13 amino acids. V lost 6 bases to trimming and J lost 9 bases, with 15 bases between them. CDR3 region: CASSPPPRVEQFF. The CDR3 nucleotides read TGTGCCAGCAGCCCACCTCCTAGGGTTGAGCAGTTCTTC.

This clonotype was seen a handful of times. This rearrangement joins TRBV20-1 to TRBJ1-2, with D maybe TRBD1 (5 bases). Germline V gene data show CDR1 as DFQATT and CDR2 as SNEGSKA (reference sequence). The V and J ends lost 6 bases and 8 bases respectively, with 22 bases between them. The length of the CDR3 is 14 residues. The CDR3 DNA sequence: TGCAGTGCCGCTGCCGGGACCCAGGCAGAGGGCTACACCTTC. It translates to CSAAAGTQAEGYTF.

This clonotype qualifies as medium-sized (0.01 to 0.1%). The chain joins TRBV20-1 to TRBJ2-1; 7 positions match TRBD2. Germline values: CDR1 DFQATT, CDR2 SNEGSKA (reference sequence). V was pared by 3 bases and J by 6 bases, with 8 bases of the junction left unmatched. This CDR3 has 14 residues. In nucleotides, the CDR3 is TGCAGTGCTAGTGAAGCTAGCGGTTTCAATGAGCAGTTCTTC. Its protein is CSASEASGFNEQFF.